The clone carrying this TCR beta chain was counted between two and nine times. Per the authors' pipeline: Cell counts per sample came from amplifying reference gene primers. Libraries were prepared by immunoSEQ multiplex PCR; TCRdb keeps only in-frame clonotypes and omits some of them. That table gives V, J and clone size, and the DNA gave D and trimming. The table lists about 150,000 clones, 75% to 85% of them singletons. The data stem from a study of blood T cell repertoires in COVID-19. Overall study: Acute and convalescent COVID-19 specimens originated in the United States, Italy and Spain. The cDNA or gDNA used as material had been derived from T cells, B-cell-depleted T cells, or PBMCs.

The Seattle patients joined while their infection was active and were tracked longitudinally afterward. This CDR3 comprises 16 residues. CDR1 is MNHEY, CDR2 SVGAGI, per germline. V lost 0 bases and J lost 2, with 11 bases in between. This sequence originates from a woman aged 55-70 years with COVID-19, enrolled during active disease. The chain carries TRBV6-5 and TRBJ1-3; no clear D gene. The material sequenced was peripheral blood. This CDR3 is CASSYSVGGTGNTIYF. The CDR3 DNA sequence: TGTGCCAGCAGTTACTCGGTTGGAGGGACTGGAAACACCATATATTTT.